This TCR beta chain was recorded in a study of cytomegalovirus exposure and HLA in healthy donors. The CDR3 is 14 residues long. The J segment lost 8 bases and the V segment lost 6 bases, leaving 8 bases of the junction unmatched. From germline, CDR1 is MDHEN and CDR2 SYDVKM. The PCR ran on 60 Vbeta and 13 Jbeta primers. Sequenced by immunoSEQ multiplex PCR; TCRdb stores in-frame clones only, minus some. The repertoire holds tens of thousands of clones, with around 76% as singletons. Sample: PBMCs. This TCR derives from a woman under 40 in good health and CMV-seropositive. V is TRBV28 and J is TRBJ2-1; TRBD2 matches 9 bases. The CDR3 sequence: CASSRGLAIDEQFF. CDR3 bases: TGTGCCAGCAGCCGGGGACTAGCTATCGATGAGCAGTTCTTC.